This T cell receptor (beta chain) was sequenced in a study of T cells in Graves' hyperthyroidism and ophthalmopathy. For the study at large: Prior to any treatment, at the point of initial diagnosis, peripheral blood was collected.

Amplification of TCR beta CDR3 regions used RNA as the template. With the HTBI primer set, the TCR CDR3 went through a first round of RT-PCR. TCRdb ran MiXCR on the multiplex PCR reads and lists one entry per CDR3 protein. This table has 250,000 or so distinct CDR3 sequences, roughly 15% appearing once. V dropped 9 bases and J dropped 6 bases, with 17 bases sitting between them. The CDR3 loop spans 14 amino acids. Germline CDR1 is LNHDA and CDR2 is SQIVND (reference sequence). This clonotype was picked up a small number of times. Clinical symptoms, serum thyroxine, TRAb, thyroid ultrasound and orbital computed tomography established diagnosis.

The sequencing sample was made of blood. The sequence was obtained from a woman aged 50 to 60 with Graves' hyperthyroidism that later progressed to Graves' ophthalmopathy. The genes are TRBV19 and TRBJ2-2; no clear D. CDR3 DNA: TGTGCCAGCAATCCCTCTAGGTGGTCCGGGGAGCTGTTTTTT. Translated, it gives CASNPSRWSGELFF. The full variable domain, its missing parts supplied by reference TRBV19 and TRBJ2-2, is DGGITQSPKYLFRKEGQNVTLSCEQNLNHDAMYWYRQDPGQGLRLIYYSQIVNDFQKGDIAEGYSVSREKKESFPLTVTSAQKNPTAFYLCASNPSRWSGELFFGEGSRLTVL.